Listed here are 22 T cell receptor beta chains from one sample, sequenced in a study of shared clonotypes between healthy human individuals. Here immunoSEQ multiplex PCR was the method, and the copy in TCRdb shows in-frame clones only, minus some. The sample lists approximately 100,000 clones, under 80% occurring once. The specimen was memory CD8+ T cells sorted from blood. As to subset: CD45RO+ cells pooled with CCR7-negative TemRA cells. The receptor source for this set is a man aged 30-40 years in good health.

V usage is TRBV9 and J usage is TRBJ1-1; the D gene is possibly TRBD1 (5 bases). CDR1 and CDR2 from the germline V gene are SGDLS and YYNGEE. The CDR3 consists of 15 residues. Trimming took 0 bases from V and 5 from J, leaving 14 bases between them. CDR3 residues: CASSVVGAGPTEAFF. Here the CDR3 DNA reads TGTGCCAGCAGCGTAGTCGGGGCAGGGCCGACTGAAGCTTTCTTT.

CDR3 amino acids: CASSPNRNSNQPQHF. The CDR3 DNA follows: TGTGCCAGCAGTCCGAACAGGAATAGCAATCAGCCCCAGCATTTT. The chain uses TRBV6-1 and TRBJ1-5; weak D call: TRBD1 (5 bases). Germline V CDR1 and CDR2: MNHNS, SASEGT. The V gene lost 5 bases and the J gene lost 0 bases, with 11 bases spanning the gap. The CDR3 consists of 15 residues.

As regards this clone: This may stem from a read error, because a much larger clone lies one nucleotide away. The chain has TRBV5-1 and TRBJ2-1, with D hard to call. The CDR3 spans 15 residues. CDR1 and CDR2 (germline): SGHRS, YFSETQ. CDR3 sequence (DNA): TGCGCCAGCAGCCTCACCCCCGACGGATACAATGAGCGGTTCTTC. Protein product: CASSLTPDGYNERFF.

The V call is TRBV11-2, the J call TRBJ2-7, with TRBD2 matching over 10 bases. The CDR3 covers 15 residues. Germline V gives CDR1 SGHAT, CDR2 FQNNGV. The junction had 6 bases not matched to a gene; V was cut back by 5 bases and J by 2 bases. The CDR3 reads CASSPPTSGTYEQYF. CDR3 in DNA: TGTGCCAGCAGCCCGCCAACTAGCGGGACCTACGAGCAGTACTTC.

This chain joins TRBV10-3 and TRBJ2-2; TRBD1 agrees at 7 bases. Germline CDR1 ENHRY, CDR2 SYGVKD. This CDR3 has 14 amino acids. The V segment lost 11 bases and the J segment 2 bases; nucleotides outside the gene matches: 8. In DNA form, the CDR3 reads TGTGCCGTCTTTGGGACAGAAAACACCGGGGAGCTGTTTTTT. This sequence encodes CAVFGTENTGELFF.

The chain employs TRBV11-2 and TRBJ2-3, with a possible D match to TRBD2 (6 bases). The V gene's germline CDR1 is SGHAT and CDR2 FQNNGV. This CDR3 is 12 amino acids long. V dropped 5 bases and J dropped 5 bases, with 8 bases sitting between them. The CDR3 loop is CASSRGGDTQYF. DNA for the CDR3: TGTGCCAGCAGCAGGGGAGGAGATACGCAGTATTTT.

The gene calls are TRBV27 and TRBJ2-1; TRBD1 is a possible D gene (5 bases). The V end was cut by 6 bases, the J end by 1 base, with 10 bases between. Germline V gene lookup returns CDR1 MNHEY and CDR2 SMNVEV (reference sequence). There are 14 residues in the CDR3. The CDR3, as DNA: TGTGCCAGCAGCCAGGGTATGTCCTACAATGAGCAGTTCTTC. Translating it yields CASSQGMSYNEQFF.

As regards this clone: In the same sample, other DNA sequences code for this CDR3. V is TRBV7-6 and J is TRBJ1-1, with D uncertain. V was trimmed by 0 bases and J by 5 bases, leaving 7 bases between them. CDR1 and CDR2 from the germline V gene are SGHVS and FNYEAQ. The CDR3 is 13 amino acids. The CDR3 DNA reads TGTGCCAGCAGCTTAGCGGGTTTGACTGAAGCTTTCTTT. This codes for CASSLAGLTEAFF.

The chain couples TRBV7-6 to TRBJ2-2; no clear D. This CDR3 comprises 13 residues. Germline loops: CDR1 SGHVS, CDR2 FNYEAQ. Trimming pared 5 bases from V and 4 bases from J, leaving 8 bases between. CDR3 in amino acids: CASSPRRTGELFF. The CDR3 DNA is TGTGCCAGCAGCCCCCGCCGCACCGGGGAGCTGTTTTTT.

This clone showed up just a few times. The V call is TRBV6-6, the J call TRBJ2-1; 9 bases line up with TRBD2. With 0 bases clipped from V and 9 bases from J, the junction kept 6 bases outside the gene matches. Germline CDR1 is MNHNY and CDR2 is SVGAGI (reference sequence). CDR3 length: 15 amino acids. CDR3 nucleotides: TGTGCCAGCAGTTACTCGCGGGAGGGAGCGGGTGAGCAGTTCTTC. Translation: CASSYSREGAGEQFF.

The V and J genes are TRBV7-2 and TRBJ2-4; TRBD1 agrees at 11 bases. Germline V lookup: CDR1 SGHTA, CDR2 FQGNSA. CDR3 size: 15 residues. V shed 3 bases and J 4 bases; nucleotides not matched to a gene: 2. Here the CDR3 DNA reads TGTGCCAGCAGCTTCGGGACAGGGGGGAAAAACATTCAGTACTTC. This codes for CASSFGTGGKNIQYF.

V usage is TRBV4-2 and J usage is TRBJ2-5; 7 bases fit TRBD2. The CDR3 totals 14 residues. The ends lost 5 bases at V and 5 bases at J; junction bases unmatched: 8. Germline lookup yields CDR1 LGHNA and CDR2 YNFKEQ. Here the CDR3 DNA reads TGTGCCAGCAGCTTCTCCAGCGGGAAGGAGACCCAGTACTTC. It yields the protein CASSFSSGKETQYF.

V gene TRBV11-3 combines with J gene TRBJ2-5, with D perhaps TRBD1 (6 bases). Germline CDR1 is SGHNT and CDR2 is YENEEA. This CDR3 is built from 13 residues. Deletions cut 6 bases from V and 1 base from J, with 9 bases between. In nucleotides, the CDR3 is TGTGCCAGCAGTCCGGACAGCCAAGAGACCCAGTACTTC. Its translation is CASSPDSQETQYF.

The rearrangement links TRBV19 to TRBJ1-1, with D hard to call. V lost 4 bases, J lost 4 bases, and 13 bases lay in between. In germline, CDR1 is LNHDA, CDR2 SQIVND (reference sequence). This CDR3 region has 14 residues. This CDR3 is CASSNEGLGTEAFF. CDR3 sequence (DNA): TGTGCCAGTAGTAATGAGGGTTTGGGCACTGAAGCTTTCTTT.

The V call is TRBV15, the J call TRBJ1-2; TRBD1 aligns across 9 bases. This CDR3 is built from 15 residues. The junction had 4 bases not matched to a gene; V was cut back by 1 base and J by 4 bases. CDR1 is LNHNV and CDR2 is YYDKDF in the germline V gene (reference sequence). CDR3 coding DNA: TGTGCCACCAGCAGAGGAACAGGGGGCGTCTATGGCTACACCTTC. This gives the protein CATSRGTGGVYGYTF.

As regards this clone: This likely came from a read error, as a far larger clone is one base away. Within the sample, other DNA sequences also encode this same CDR3. The chain links TRBV6-1 to TRBJ2-2; D gene uncertain. The CDR3 consists of 14 residues. With 5 bases removed from V and 8 bases from J, the gap between germline ends came to 15 bases. The V gene's germline CDR1 is MNHNS and CDR2 SASEGT. The CDR3 bases are TGTGCCAGCAGTCAGGACCCTACCCCTGGGGAGCTGTTTTTT. This encodes CASSQDPTPGELFF.

The chain uses TRBV20-1 and TRBJ2-7; D not resolved. V was clipped by 6 bases and J by 4 bases, with 10 bases between them. From germline, CDR1 is DFQATT and CDR2 SNEGSKA (reference sequence). The length of the CDR3 is 11 residues. CDR3 DNA sequence: TGCAGTGCGGCTGAAACTTACGAGCAGTACTTC. Its protein is CSAAETYEQYF.

This clone came up a few times. This chain uses TRBV19 with TRBJ2-7; TRBD2 matches at 7 bases. Per the germline V gene, CDR1 is LNHDA and CDR2 is SQIVND (reference sequence). The ends lost 5 bases at V and 0 bases at J; junction bases unmatched: 4. The CDR3 runs to 14 residues. CDR3: CASSHGGSSYEQYF. CDR3 DNA sequence: TGTGCCAGTAGTCACGGGGGGAGCTCCTACGAGCAGTACTTC.

The CDR3, as DNA: TGCGCCAGCAGCCAAGCCGGGCAGGGGACGGCCCTGGGAGATACGCAGTATTTT. Its protein is CASSQAGQGTALGDTQYF. The genes are TRBV4-3 and TRBJ2-3, with D possibly matching TRBD1 (6 bases). Trimming left V 1 base short and J 5 bases short, with 22 bases between. The germline gives CDR1 LGHNA, CDR2 YSLEER. This CDR3 comprises 18 residues.

This rearrangement joins TRBV10-3 to TRBJ2-6, with 11 bases that match TRBD2. The CDR3 runs to 18 residues. The V segment lost 7 bases and the J segment 4 bases; nucleotides outside the gene matches: 12. CDR1 and CDR2 from the germline V gene are ENHRY and SYGVKD. CDR3 DNA sequence: TGTGCCATCACCCCCGGGCTAGCGGGAGGATCAGGGGCCAACGTCCTGACTTTC. Translated, it gives CAITPGLAGGSGANVLTF.

The J gene is TRBJ2-4, the V gene TRBV10-2; TRBD1 matches 7 bases. CDR1 and CDR2 (germline): WSHSY, SAAADI. CDR3 length equals 13 residues. J lost 6 bases, V lost 7 bases, and 6 bases had no gene match. CDR3 DNA: TGCGCCAGCAACCCGGGACAGTTAAACATTCAGTACTTC. Its protein product is CASNPGQLNIQYF.

The chain is built from TRBV7-9 and TRBJ2-5; D is possibly TRBD1 (6 bases). The V end was cut by 6 bases, the J end by 2 bases, with 10 bases between. From germline, CDR1 is SEHNR and CDR2 FQNEAQ (reference sequence). The length of the CDR3 is 13 residues. CDR3 sequence reads: CASRGAQQETQYF. The CDR3 DNA follows: TGTGCCAGCAGGGGGGCACAACAAGAGACCCAGTACTTC.